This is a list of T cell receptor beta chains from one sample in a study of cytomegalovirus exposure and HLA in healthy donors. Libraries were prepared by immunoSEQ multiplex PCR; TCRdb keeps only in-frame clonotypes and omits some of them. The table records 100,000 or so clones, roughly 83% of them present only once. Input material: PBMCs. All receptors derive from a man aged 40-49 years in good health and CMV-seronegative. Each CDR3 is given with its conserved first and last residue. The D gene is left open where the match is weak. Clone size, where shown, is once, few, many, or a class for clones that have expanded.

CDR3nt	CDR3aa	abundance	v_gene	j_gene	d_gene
TGCGCCAGCAGCCGGGGGTTGAGCGGAGGAACTAATGAAAAACTGTTTTTT	CASSRGLSGGTNEKLFF	-	TRBV5-1	TRBJ1-4	-
TGTGCCAGCAGCTTTCCGGGGAACACCGGGGAGCTGTTTTTT	CASSFPGNTGELFF	-	TRBV7-3	TRBJ2-2	-
TGTGCCAGCAGCAAAGACGGGGTCACCGTCGGCGGAAACACCATATATTTT	CASSKDGVTVGGNTIYF	-	TRBV5-4	TRBJ1-3	-
TGTGCCAGTAAGACAGGGGGCGCCCCCTACGAGCAGTACTTC	CASKTGGAPYEQYF	-	TRBV2	TRBJ2-7	TRBD1
TGTGCCAGCAGCTTGGGTGGGCGGGGCCCCGGGGAGACCCAGTACTTC	CASSLGGRGPGETQYF	-	TRBV7-2	TRBJ2-5	-
TGTGCCAGCAGTTACTCTTCCGGGGAGGTTAACTATGGCTACACCTTC	CASSYSSGEVNYGYTF	-	TRBV6-5	TRBJ1-2	-
TGTGCCAGCAGCTTGGGGGGGACTCCTTATGGCTACACCTTC	CASSLGGTPYGYTF	-	TRBV11-2	TRBJ1-2	-
TGTGCCAGCAGCTTAGGGCAGAATAATGAAAAACTGTTTTTT	CASSLGQNNEKLFF	-	TRBV11-2	TRBJ1-4	-
TGTGCCAGCAAGGGGACTAGCGAAACAGATACGCAGTATTTT	CASKGTSETDTQYF	-	TRBV6-5	TRBJ2-3	TRBD2
TGCGCCAGCAGACCAGGGGTCAGCTCTGGAAACACCATATATTTT	CASRPGVSSGNTIYF	-	TRBV4-1	TRBJ1-3	-
TGTGCCAGCAGTTTTCTACACCCTGGGACAGTGGCCTACGAGCAGTACTTC	CASSFLHPGTVAYEQYF	-	TRBV28	TRBJ2-7	TRBD1
TGTGCCAGCAGCTTAGACAGGGGGCCATACTACGAGCAGTACTTC	CASSLDRGPYYEQYF	-	TRBV7-2	TRBJ2-7	TRBD1
TGTGCCAGCAGCGCGAGCGGGGAGCAGTTCTTC	CASSASGEQFF	-	TRBV9	TRBJ2-1	-
TGTGCCAGCAGCTTAACAGGGGGGGCCTCGGGTGAGCAGTTCTTC	CASSLTGGASGEQFF	few	TRBV7-3	TRBJ2-1	-
TGCAGCGGCGGGGGACATTCCTCCTACGAGCAGTACTTC	CSGGGHSSYEQYF	-	TRBV29-1	TRBJ2-7	-
TGTGCCAGCAGTGTCCGGTCCCAAGAGACCCAGTACTTC	CASSVRSQETQYF	-	TRBV2	TRBJ2-5	-
TGTGCCAGTAGTTCAGGGGGCTATGGCTACACCTTC	CASSSGGYGYTF	-	TRBV19	TRBJ1-2	TRBD1
TGCGCCAGCAGCTCGGGACAGGGAGGGAACACCATATATTTT	CASSSGQGGNTIYF	-	TRBV5-1	TRBJ1-3	TRBD1
TGTGCCAGTAGTTTCGGGACAGGCTACGAGCAGTACTTC	CASSFGTGYEQYF	-	TRBV19	TRBJ2-7	TRBD1
TGCGCCAGCAGTGAGGGCCCAGGGGGAGAGCGCGAGCAGTACTTC	CASSEGPGGEREQYF	-	TRBV10-1	TRBJ2-7	TRBD1
TGCAGCGCTTGGACGGGAGACTATGGCTACACCTTC	CSAWTGDYGYTF	once	TRBV29-1	TRBJ1-2	-
TGTGCCAGTCGCCTCCCAACAGGGCTGAGTGGAAACACCATATATTTT	CASRLPTGLSGNTIYF	-	TRBV19	TRBJ1-3	-
TGTGCCAGCAGTTTGGGCAGGGTCCACGAGCAGTACTTC	CASSLGRVHEQYF	-	TRBV27	TRBJ2-7	-
TGTGCCAGCAGCCCGGGGGGAGGTCCCACAGATACGCAGTATTTT	CASSPGGGPTDTQYF	-	TRBV7-3	TRBJ2-3	TRBD2
TGCGCCAGCAGCTTGATGGACATAGCTTTCTTT	CASSLMDIAFF	-	TRBV5-1	TRBJ1-1	-
TGTGCCAGCAGTGAAGGACTTTCAGCAACTAATGAAAAACTGTTTTTT	CASSEGLSATNEKLFF	-	TRBV6-1	TRBJ1-4	-
TGTGCCAGCAGCTCGAGACAGTTTTCCACCGGGGAGCTGTTTTTT	CASSSRQFSTGELFF	-	TRBV7-8	TRBJ2-2	-
TGTGCCAGCAGTCCTCTCTCCCAGGGGTCCACCGGGGAGCTGTTTTTT	CASSPLSQGSTGELFF	once	TRBV2	TRBJ2-2	-
TGTGCCAGCAGCTTGGCGGGAAGGGATGAAAAACTGTTTTTT	CASSLAGRDEKLFF	-	TRBV5-4	TRBJ1-4	-
TGTGCCAGCAGTTTCACAGGGTCCAATAATTCACCCCTCCACTTT	CASSFTGSNNSPLHF	-	TRBV27	TRBJ1-6	-
TGTGCCAGCAGCTTACAGGGCAATTCACCCCTCCACTTT	CASSLQGNSPLHF	-	TRBV7-9	TRBJ1-6	-
TGTGCCAGCAGCTCGGACCCGGGGAGCAATCAGCCCCAGCATTTT	CASSSDPGSNQPQHF	-	TRBV5-4	TRBJ1-5	-
TGTGCCAGCAGCGCTCGACTAGCGGGGGGGCCTGGTGAGCAGTTCTTC	CASSARLAGGPGEQFF	once	TRBV9	TRBJ2-1	TRBD2
TGTGCCAGCAGTCTCGACAGAATCTCCGGGGAGCTGTTTTTT	CASSLDRISGELFF	-	TRBV6-5	TRBJ2-2	-
TGCGCCAGCAGTAGCCCCCGACAGGGCCTGCAAGATCAGCCCCAGCATTTT	CASSSPRQGLQDQPQHF	once	TRBV4-1	TRBJ1-5	TRBD1
TGTGCCAGCTCACCGGACAGGGGGCGTCGGGGCTACACCTTC	CASSPDRGRRGYTF	few	TRBV18	TRBJ1-2	TRBD1
TGTGCCAGCAGACAGGGGGCCGAGCAGTACTTC	CASRQGAEQYF	once	TRBV2	TRBJ2-7	TRBD1
TGTGCCAGCTCACCTACCTCCAGGGACACTGAAGCTTTCTTT	CASSPTSRDTEAFF	-	TRBV18	TRBJ1-1	-
TGTGCCAGCAGCCCGGTATACACCATATATTTT	CASSPVYTIYF	once	TRBV11-2	TRBJ1-3	-
TGTGCCAGCAGCTCCGCCGGGACAGCTTCCTACGAGCAGTACTTC	CASSSAGTASYEQYF	-	TRBV7-2	TRBJ2-7	TRBD1
TGTGCCACCAGCAGAGGCAGGGGGCAGGGCTACGAGCAGTACTTC	CATSRGRGQGYEQYF	-	TRBV15	TRBJ2-7	TRBD1
TGTGCCAGCAGCGAAGACAGAAGAGAAGCTTTCTTT	CASSEDRREAFF	-	TRBV7-8	TRBJ1-1	-
TGCGCCAGCAGCCAAGGACAGGGGGTAACCTACAATGAGCAGTTCTTC	CASSQGQGVTYNEQFF	few	TRBV5-1	TRBJ2-1	TRBD1
TGTGCCAGCAGCCCTCTAGGGGGTGGAGATACGCAGTATTTT	CASSPLGGGDTQYF	-	TRBV13	TRBJ2-3	-
TGCAGCGTCGTCTTACTATTACAGGGGGGGGGCTACAATGAGCAGTTCTTC	CSVVLLLQGGGYNEQFF	few	TRBV29-1	TRBJ2-1	-
TGTGCCTGGACCCCCACTTTGAACACTGAAGCTTTCTTT	CAWTPTLNTEAFF	-	TRBV30	TRBJ1-1	-
TGTGCCAGCAGCTTGGGGCTTGATAGCGGCCTCCAAGAGACCCAGTACTTC	CASSLGLDSGLQETQYF	once	TRBV7-2	TRBJ2-5	-
TGTGCCAGTAGTTTGGGCGAAGGGGCCAATGAGCAGTTCTTC	CASSLGEGANEQFF	-	TRBV19	TRBJ2-1	-
TGTGCCAGCAGTCCTCTACTAGCGGGGGGGCCGGGGCAAGAGACCCAGTACTTC	CASSPLLAGGPGQETQYF	-	TRBV25-1	TRBJ2-5	TRBD2
TGTGCCATCAGTGGGGGCATTAATGAAAAACTGTTTTTT	CAISGGINEKLFF	-	TRBV10-3	TRBJ1-4	-
TGTGCCAGCAGGACCGGACAGCAAGAGACCCAGTACTTC	CASRTGQQETQYF	-	TRBV7-2	TRBJ2-5	-
TGTGCCATCATGGACAGCGAGTTGACATATGGCTACACCTTC	CAIMDSELTYGYTF	-	TRBV10-3	TRBJ1-2	-
TGTGCCAGCAGCTTGCGACAGATAGTCCTCCAAGAGACCCAGTACTTC	CASSLRQIVLQETQYF	-	TRBV5-5	TRBJ2-5	-
TGTGCCAGCAGCCACGGGGGGGAAGGCACTGAAGCTTTCTTT	CASSHGGEGTEAFF	-	TRBV6-5	TRBJ1-1	-
TGCGCCAGCAGCTTGGTTGTGGGGCCCATGAACACTGAAGCTTTCTTT	CASSLVVGPMNTEAFF	-	TRBV5-1	TRBJ1-1	-